This T cell receptor beta chain was observed in a study of blood T cell repertoires in COVID-19. Study as a whole: Samples representing acute and convalescent COVID-19 were sourced from the United States, Italy and Spain. Nucleic acid was either cDNA or gDNA, and it came from T cells, B-cell-depleted T cells, or PBMCs.

Authors' analysis steps: Amplification with reference gene primers provided the estimates of nucleated cell counts. Sequencing was performed with immunoSEQ multiplex PCR; in TCRdb, only in-frame clones are kept and a portion is missing. V, J and clone size derive from that table, while D and trimming were established from the DNA sequence. This table has around 100,000 clones, almost 80% appearing once. With 0 bases removed from V and 2 bases from J, the gap between germline ends came to 17 bases. The CDR3 is made up of 17 amino acids. Germline-derived CDR1 and CDR2 are SGHDT and YYEEEE. This clone showed up just a few times.

The origin of this receptor is a man between 65 and 85 years old with active or convalescent COVID-19. This chain joins TRBV5-6 and TRBJ1-1; D might be TRBD1 (5 bases). The sample comprised peripheral blood. CDR3 sequence: CASSLVGQGRGNTEAFF. The CDR3 DNA is TGTGCCAGCAGCTTGGTGGGGCAGGGAAGGGGAAACACTGAAGCTTTCTTT.